This entry concerns a single T cell receptor beta chain. No cognate antigen has been identified for it. No base qualities exist here, and no much larger clone lies one base off it. V lost 5 bases and J lost 3 bases; the stretch between them is 22 bases long. The CDR3 holds 16 amino acids from the cysteine to the phenylalanine. Solely the CDR3 DNA is kept, with 48 bases framed from the first base. From the germline V gene, CDR1 is SQVTM and CDR2 is ANQGSEA. This sample was included in a study of cytomegalovirus exposure and HLA in healthy donors (dated by TCRdb to 2016 to 2017). Regarding the study in general: According to an earlier analysis of a few hundred of the donors, some 180 million T cells yielded 90 million to 140 million unique TCR beta sequences and about 300 Gb of sequence data. Roughly 300 gigabases of sequencing data and tens of millions of unique TCR sequences made up an early release that covered 640 HLA-typed donors. Of the roughly 420 genotyped donors, roughly 76% were placed in the genetic ancestry cluster associated with self-reported Caucasian donors. The study was designed to test whether signatures of past pathogen exposure could be identified by cataloging public T cell receptors. The T cell repertoires of 666 subjects were profiled by immunosequencing and related to cytomegalovirus serostatus. A separate validation cohort of 100 to 150 different subjects was used in addition to the roughly 720-subject first cohort. The study combined high-throughput TCR immunosequencing, statistical association of individual TCRs with disease status, and machine learning to predict cytomegalovirus infection status. A later analysis re-examined previously published TCR beta repertoires from 500 to 700 donors and added high-resolution HLA genotyping to investigate patterns of TCR occurrence. The later analysis used no new phenotypic data to find candidate immune exposures, relying instead on TCR beta sequences and their occurrence across donors. In an earlier analysis of about 590 of the donors, high-throughput TCR beta sequencing was used to judge whether each TCR beta V gene segment behaved as functional or pseudogenic. Alongside the repertoire data, information on donor age, sex, ethnicity and CMV serostatus was compiled. In a later genetic analysis, genome-wide SNP genotypes for about 55% of the 666 donors were used, and that subset was treated as a discovery cohort. All discovery cohort repertoires had been generated using a single sequencing platform. Class I and class II HLA loci were covered by the typing at four-digit resolution. Typing coverage differed by locus: A, B, C, DRB1 and DQB1 were typed in roughly 620-640 donors, DQA1 in 500 to 550, DPA1 in around 610, and DPB1 in 450 to 490. Four or five DR-DQ haplotypes were handled as single units for association and clustering, since linkage in the cohort was strong. On average, roughly 240,000 unique TCR beta nucleotide sequences were sequenced per donor among a few hundred genotyped donors of the cohort, with roughly 18% of those sequences being non-productive. Broader findings and caveats from the paper: A further reported finding was that TCR beta sequences accurately predicted the HLA-A and HLA-B alleles for most subjects in the first cohort. Strong co-occurrence of HLA alleles, especially DR and DQ, made assigning TCR associations to individual alleles difficult. A later analysis reported that several top co-occurrence clusters appeared linked to parvovirus B19, influenza, CMV and Epstein-Barr virus. In a later analysis, the rate of TCR association differed among HLA loci, with DRB1 alleles having the most associated TCRs and HLA-C alleles having the fewest. Correlated functional status among segregating V segments might be attributable to linkage disequilibrium, but an unknown experimental factor could not be ruled out. The study gave a list of about 150 TCR beta chains associated with cytomegalovirus. Sequencing depth was assumed to be roughly uniform across donors in the presence/absence analyses, though that assumption may not hold. Specific HLA alleles were associated with over 15,000 TCR beta sequences at a false discovery rate of 0.05 in a later analysis. A group of highly shared sequence variants was considered likely to be a technical artifact of the sequencing pipeline. Broadly in line with IMGT annotations, most TCR beta V segments showed up in productive rearrangements about 87% or about 30% of the time in an earlier analysis of 587 of the donors. Across donors, most TCR sequences were observed very rarely, whereas some public TCRs were present in many individuals. Some IMGT-functional V segments, including TRBV6-2 and TRBV6-3, could not be told apart with the 87-base-pair reads, so those segments were excluded. A later analysis found that most CMV-associated TCR beta chains appeared HLA-restricted, with HLA associations seemingly driven largely by CMV exposure. The classifier was reported to diagnose cytomegalovirus status with high specificity and sensitivity in both the original and validation cohorts. Compared with equally common non-associated chains, HLA-associated TCR beta chains in a later analysis were more clonally expanded and had lower generation probabilities. According to the authors, the approach could potentially be generalized to other disease states and immunological phenotypes. A later genetic analysis associated a missense DCLRE1C variant with V-gene and J-gene trimming of TCR beta chains, and an independent cohort replicated the association. Compared with the approximately 670-donor mean, donors in an Asian-associated ancestry cluster had fewer N-insertions in productive TCRs, according to a later genetic analysis. For the cohort, immune exposure information was limited to CMV serostatus. Because counts were too low, about 18 rarely observed V segments, including chromosome 9 orphons, were left out of the earlier analysis of about 620 of the donors. In vitro tests confirmed that a few of the cytomegalovirus-associated TCR beta chains recognize cytomegalovirus antigens. Only TCR beta chains were sequenced in this cohort, and the absence of alpha or paired-chain data limited detectable features. Because HLA typing was missing for some donors at each locus, association tests included only the typed subset.

The library was obtained by the immunoSEQ multiplex PCR assay. The multiplex PCR relied on a mix of 60 forward primers for TCR Vbeta segments and 13 reverse primers for TCR Jbeta segments. The CDR3 region of rearranged TCR beta genes was amplified from genomic DNA by a multiplex PCR assay. On the Illumina HiSeq System, the amplified TCR beta libraries were sequenced as 87-base-pair reads. The source study handled its data this way. A later analysis tallied around 82 million unique TCR beta chains across the roughly 610 repertoires, and around 9.9 million of those chains were shared by two or more donors. Raw reads were error-corrected and collapsed into unique sequences with a nearest-neighbor algorithm that merged closely related sequences to remove PCR and sequencing errors. V, D and J gene segments were assigned by aligning CDR3 sequences to IMGT reference sequences. For a sequence to be retained, a match of at least six nucleotides was required to both a V gene segment and a J gene segment. A rearrangement counted as productive if the CDR3 had no stop codons and remained in frame with V and J, and every other rearrangement counted as non-productive. CDR3 was defined by IMGT convention, running from the second conserved V-encoded cysteine to the conserved J-encoded phenylalanine. In an earlier analysis of around 600 of the donors, sequences lacking an unambiguous match to a single V gene segment were excluded. In an earlier analysis of around 600 of the donors, V segments were called functional above 56.7% productive rearrangements and were called segregating when the between-donor standard deviation exceeded 5%. A statistical classification framework was built for diagnosing cytomegalovirus status from the catalog of TCR beta chain sequences. In a later analysis, TCR nucleotide sequences were compared against IMGT/GENE-DB human TR gene sequences so that V and J genes could be assigned. Using the TCRdist pipeline, a later analysis assigned CDR3 sequences along with most-parsimonious VDJ recombination scenarios. In a later analysis, each TCR beta chain was defined by its CDR3 amino acid sequence together with its V-gene family, and reads without a unique V-gene family were excluded. As a way to deal with suspected cross-contamination and a sequencing artifact, a later analysis dropped roughly 600 nucleotide sequences that were highly shared and had low generation probability. In a later analysis, a clonal expansion index for each public chain was calculated from normalized within-repertoire ranks of inferred template counts. In a later analysis, generation probabilities were computed with a VDJ recombination model fitted to out-of-frame rearrangements, and the resulting probabilities were checked against IGoR. In a later analysis, hypergeometric tests were used to score TCR-TCR, TCR-HLA and TCR-CMV co-occurrence, with a repertoire-size bias correction applied to TCR pairs. False discovery rates were estimated in a later analysis by permuting HLA or CMV assignments 20 times. In a later analysis, co-occurring TCRs were grouped with DBSCAN, and TCRdist sequence similarity was added when clustering was performed within HLA-allele-positive subsets. For co-occurrence clustering, repertoires with fewer than 30,000 or more than 120,000 public chains were excluded, along with 4 to 6 repertoires with anomalous nucleotide sharing. Drawn from immuneACCESS, this table holds only the in-frame rearrangements with V and J called that TCRdb kept. Clones are partly lost; checked studies trace under half to an unresolved V gene and leave the rest unexplained. V, J and clone size are those of that table, while D and trimming were read from the DNA. The sample table contains 100,000 to 150,000 clones; only one count was recorded for approximately 80% of them. The ten largest make up about 0.71% of the sample.

The cohort was made up of several hundred healthy bone marrow donors. Cohort members were all nominally healthy when sampled, although unrecorded immune exposures were likely present. The donor was CMV seronegative and belonged to the group of 350 to 400 seronegative cohort members. A peripheral blood sample was provided by each donor, and peripheral blood mononuclear cells were used for TCR beta sequencing. Genomic DNA extraction from the blood cell samples was performed with the Qiagen DNeasy Blood Extraction Kit. The chain couples TRBV29-1 to TRBJ1-2, with the D segment identity uncertain. Sequenced: PBMCs. The clonotype was recovered from a man younger than 30 in good health and CMV-seronegative. This receptor carries the CDR3 CSVLSQGGGDDYGYTF. The DNA sequence reads TGCAGCGTTCTCTCCCAAGGTGGAGGAGACGACTATGGCTACACCTTC.